The TCR beta chain described here comes from a study of blood T cell repertoires in COVID-19. The authors' processing: Estimation of nucleated cell counts relied on the amplification of reference gene primers. The protocol was immunoSEQ multiplex PCR, while the TCRdb copy is restricted to in-frame clones and leaves out a portion. V, J and clone size are those of that table, while D and trimming were read from the DNA. Among 150,000 to 200,000 clones, about 88% were seen once, and the ten largest hold 0.99%. The V gene's germline CDR1 is SEHNR and CDR2 FQNEAQ (reference sequence). The CDR3 consists of 16 residues. Trimming pared 1 base from V and 3 bases from J, leaving 13 bases between.

The sample comprised peripheral blood. The receptor was derived from a man between 18 and 29 years old with acute or convalescent COVID-19. The chain uses TRBV7-9 and TRBJ2-1; maybe TRBD1 (5 bases). This CDR3 is CASSLDPAGNYNEQFF. In DNA, the CDR3 is TGTGCCAGCAGCTTAGATCCGGCAGGGAACTACAATGAGCAGTTCTTC.